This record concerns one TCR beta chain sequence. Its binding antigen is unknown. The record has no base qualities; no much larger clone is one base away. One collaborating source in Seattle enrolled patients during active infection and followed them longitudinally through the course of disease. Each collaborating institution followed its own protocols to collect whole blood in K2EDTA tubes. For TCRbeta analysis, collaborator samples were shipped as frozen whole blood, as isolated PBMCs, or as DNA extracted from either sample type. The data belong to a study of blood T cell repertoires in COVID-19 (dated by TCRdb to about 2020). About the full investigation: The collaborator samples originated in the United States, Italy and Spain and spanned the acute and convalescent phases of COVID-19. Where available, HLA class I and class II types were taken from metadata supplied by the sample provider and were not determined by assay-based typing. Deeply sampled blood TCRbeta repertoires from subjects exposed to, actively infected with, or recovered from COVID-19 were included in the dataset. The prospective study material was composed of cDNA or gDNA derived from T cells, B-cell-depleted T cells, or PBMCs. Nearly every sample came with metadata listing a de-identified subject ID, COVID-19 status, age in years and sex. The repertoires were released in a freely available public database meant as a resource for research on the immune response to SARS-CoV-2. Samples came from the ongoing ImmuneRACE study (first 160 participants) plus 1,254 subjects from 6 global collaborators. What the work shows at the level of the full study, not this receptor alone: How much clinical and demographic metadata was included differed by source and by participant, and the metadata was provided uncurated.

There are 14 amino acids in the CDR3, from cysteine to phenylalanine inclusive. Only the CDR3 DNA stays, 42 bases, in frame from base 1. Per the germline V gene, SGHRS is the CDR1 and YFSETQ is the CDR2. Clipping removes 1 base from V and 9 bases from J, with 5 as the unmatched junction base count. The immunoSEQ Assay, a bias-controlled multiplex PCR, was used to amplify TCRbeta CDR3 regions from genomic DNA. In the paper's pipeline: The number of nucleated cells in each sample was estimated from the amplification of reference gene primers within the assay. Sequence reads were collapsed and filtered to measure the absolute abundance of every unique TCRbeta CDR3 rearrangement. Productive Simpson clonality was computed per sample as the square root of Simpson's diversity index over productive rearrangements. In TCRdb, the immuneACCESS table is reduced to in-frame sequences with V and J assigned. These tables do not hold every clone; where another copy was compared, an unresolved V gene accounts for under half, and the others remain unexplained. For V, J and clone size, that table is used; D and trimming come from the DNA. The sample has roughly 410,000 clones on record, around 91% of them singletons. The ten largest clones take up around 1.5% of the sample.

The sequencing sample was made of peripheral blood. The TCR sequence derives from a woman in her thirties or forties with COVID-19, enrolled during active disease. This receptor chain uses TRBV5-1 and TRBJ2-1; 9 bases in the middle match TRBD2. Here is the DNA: TGCGCCAGCAGCTTGTTCCAGCGGGAGGTTGAGCAGTTCTTC. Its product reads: CASSLFQREVEQFF.